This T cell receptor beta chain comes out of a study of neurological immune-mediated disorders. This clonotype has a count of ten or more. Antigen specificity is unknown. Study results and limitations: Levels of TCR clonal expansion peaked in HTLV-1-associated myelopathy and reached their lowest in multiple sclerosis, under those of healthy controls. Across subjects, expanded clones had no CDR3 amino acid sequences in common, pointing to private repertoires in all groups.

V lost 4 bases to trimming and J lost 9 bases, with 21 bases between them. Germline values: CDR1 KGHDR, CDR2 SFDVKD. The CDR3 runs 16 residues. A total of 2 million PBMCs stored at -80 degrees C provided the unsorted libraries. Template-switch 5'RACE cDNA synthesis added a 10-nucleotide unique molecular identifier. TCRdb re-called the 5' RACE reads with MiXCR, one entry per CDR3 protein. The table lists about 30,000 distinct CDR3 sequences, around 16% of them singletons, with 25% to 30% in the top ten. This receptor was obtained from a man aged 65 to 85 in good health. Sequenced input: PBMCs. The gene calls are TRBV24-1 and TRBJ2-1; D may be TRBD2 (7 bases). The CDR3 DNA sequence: TGTGCCACCAGTGAATCCGTCCGCGGGGGCGCAGGTGAGCAGTTCTTC. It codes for CATSESVRGGAGEQFF.